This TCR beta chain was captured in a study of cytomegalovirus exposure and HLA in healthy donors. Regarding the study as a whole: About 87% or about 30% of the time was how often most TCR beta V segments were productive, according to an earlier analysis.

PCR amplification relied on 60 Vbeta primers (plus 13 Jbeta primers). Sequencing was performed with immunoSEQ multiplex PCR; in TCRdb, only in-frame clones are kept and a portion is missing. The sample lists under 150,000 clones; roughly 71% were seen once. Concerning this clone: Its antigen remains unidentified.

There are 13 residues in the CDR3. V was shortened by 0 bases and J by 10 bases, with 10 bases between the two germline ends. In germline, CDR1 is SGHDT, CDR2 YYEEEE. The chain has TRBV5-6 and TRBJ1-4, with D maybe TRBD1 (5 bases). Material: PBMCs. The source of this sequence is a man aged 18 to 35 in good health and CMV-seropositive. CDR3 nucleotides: TGTGCCAGCAGCTTGGAACAGGCTGGAAAACTGTTTTTT. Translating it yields CASSLEQAGKLFF.